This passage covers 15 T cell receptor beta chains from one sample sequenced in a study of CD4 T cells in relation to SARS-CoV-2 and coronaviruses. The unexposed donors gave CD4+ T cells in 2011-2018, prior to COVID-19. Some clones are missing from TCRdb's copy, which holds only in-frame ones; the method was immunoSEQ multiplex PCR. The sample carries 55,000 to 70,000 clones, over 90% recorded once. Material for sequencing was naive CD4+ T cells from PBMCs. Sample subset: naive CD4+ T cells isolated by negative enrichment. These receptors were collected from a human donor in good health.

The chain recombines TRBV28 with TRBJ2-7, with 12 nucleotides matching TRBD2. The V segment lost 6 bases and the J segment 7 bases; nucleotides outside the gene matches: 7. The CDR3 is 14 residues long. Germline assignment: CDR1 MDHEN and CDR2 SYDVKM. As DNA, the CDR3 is TGTGCCAGCAGCCTAGCGGGAGGGCCGAGGGAGCAGTACTTC. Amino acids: CASSLAGGPREQYF. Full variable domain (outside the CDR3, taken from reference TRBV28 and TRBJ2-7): DVKVTQSSRYLVKRTGEKVFLECVQDMDHENMFWYRQDPGLGLRLIYFSYDVKMKEKGDIPEGYSVSREKKERFSLILESASTNQTSMYLCASSLAGGPREQYFGPGTRLTVT.

Here the CDR3 reads CASSPGGYNEQFF. The CDR3 nucleotides are TGTGCCAGCAGCCCCGGGGGTTACAATGAGCAGTTCTTC. The V gene is TRBV5-4, the J gene TRBJ2-1, with D possibly being TRBD2 (6 bases). In germline, CDR1 is SGHNT, CDR2 YYREEE (reference sequence). V lost 4 bases and J lost 4, with 9 bases in between. CDR3 length: 13 residues.

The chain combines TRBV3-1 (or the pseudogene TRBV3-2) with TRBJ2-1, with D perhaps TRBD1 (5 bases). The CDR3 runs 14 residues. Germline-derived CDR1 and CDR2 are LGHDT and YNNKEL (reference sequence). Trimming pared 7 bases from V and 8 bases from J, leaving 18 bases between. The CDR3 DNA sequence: TGTGCCAGCACCAAAGGGGAAATTCGGGATGAGCAGTTCTTC. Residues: CASTKGEIRDEQFF.

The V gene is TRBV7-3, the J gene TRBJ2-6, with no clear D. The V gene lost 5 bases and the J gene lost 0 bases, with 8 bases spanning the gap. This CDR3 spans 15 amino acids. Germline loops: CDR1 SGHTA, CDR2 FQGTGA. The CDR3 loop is CASSPISSGANVLTF. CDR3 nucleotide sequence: TGTGCCAGCAGCCCAATTAGCTCTGGGGCCAACGTCCTGACTTTC. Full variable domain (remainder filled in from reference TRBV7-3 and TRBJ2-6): GAGVSQTPSNKVTEKGKYVELRCDPISGHTALYWYRQSLGQGPEFLIYFQGTGAADDSGLPNDRFFAVRPEGSVSTLKIQRTERGDSAVYLCASSPISSGANVLTFGAGSRLTVL.

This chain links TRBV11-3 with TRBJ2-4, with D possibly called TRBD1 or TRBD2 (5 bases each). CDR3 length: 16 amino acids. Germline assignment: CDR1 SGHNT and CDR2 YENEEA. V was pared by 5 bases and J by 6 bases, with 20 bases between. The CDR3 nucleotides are TGTGCCAGCAGCCCCGGAGGTTCAGGGTCTTTAAACATTCAGTACTTC. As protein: CASSPGGSGSLNIQYF.

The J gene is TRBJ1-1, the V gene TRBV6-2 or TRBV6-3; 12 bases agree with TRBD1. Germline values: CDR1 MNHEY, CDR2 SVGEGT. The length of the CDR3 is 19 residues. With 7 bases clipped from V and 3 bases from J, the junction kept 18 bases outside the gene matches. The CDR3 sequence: CASIPSIGTGGSRDTEAFF. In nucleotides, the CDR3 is TGTGCCAGCATCCCGTCGATCGGGACAGGGGGCAGTAGGGACACTGAAGCTTTCTTT.

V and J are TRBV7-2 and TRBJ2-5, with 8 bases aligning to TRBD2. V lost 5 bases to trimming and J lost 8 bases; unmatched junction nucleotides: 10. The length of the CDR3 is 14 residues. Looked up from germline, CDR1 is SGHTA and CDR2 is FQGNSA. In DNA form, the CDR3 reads TGTGCCAGCAGCAACGCCGGGACTAGTTCCACCCAGTACTTC. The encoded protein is CASSNAGTSSTQYF.

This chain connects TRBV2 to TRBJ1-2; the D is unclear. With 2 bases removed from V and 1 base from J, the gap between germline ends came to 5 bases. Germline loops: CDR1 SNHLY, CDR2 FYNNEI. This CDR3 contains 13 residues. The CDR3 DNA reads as TGTGCCAGCAGTGAAACCTATAACTATGGCTACACCTTC. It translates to CASSETYNYGYTF.

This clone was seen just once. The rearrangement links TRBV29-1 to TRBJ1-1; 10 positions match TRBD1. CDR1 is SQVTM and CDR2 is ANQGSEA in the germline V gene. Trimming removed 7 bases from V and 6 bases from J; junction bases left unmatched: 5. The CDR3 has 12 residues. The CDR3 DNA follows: TGCAGCGCCCCGACAGGGGGCTCTGAAGCTTTCTTT. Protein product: CSAPTGGSEAFF.

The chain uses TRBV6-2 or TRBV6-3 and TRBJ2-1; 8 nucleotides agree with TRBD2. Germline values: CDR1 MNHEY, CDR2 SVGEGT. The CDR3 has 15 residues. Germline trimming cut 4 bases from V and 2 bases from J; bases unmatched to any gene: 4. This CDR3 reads CASSSGGATYNEQFF. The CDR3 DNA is TGTGCCAGCAGTTCCGGGGGGGCTACCTACAATGAGCAGTTCTTC.

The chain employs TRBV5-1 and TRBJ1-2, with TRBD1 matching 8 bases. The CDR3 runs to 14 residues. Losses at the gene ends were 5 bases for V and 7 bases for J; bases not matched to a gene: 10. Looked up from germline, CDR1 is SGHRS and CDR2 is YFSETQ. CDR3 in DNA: TGCGCCAGCAGTTCTGCTCAGGGGGCGAGTGGCTACACCTTC. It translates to CASSSAQGASGYTF. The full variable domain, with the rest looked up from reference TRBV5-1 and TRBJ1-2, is KAGVTQTPRYLIKTRGQQVTLSCSPISGHRSVSWYQQTPGQGLQFLFEYFSETQRNKGNFPGRFSGRQFSNSRSEMNVSTLELGDSALYLCASSSAQGASGYTFGSGTRLTVV.

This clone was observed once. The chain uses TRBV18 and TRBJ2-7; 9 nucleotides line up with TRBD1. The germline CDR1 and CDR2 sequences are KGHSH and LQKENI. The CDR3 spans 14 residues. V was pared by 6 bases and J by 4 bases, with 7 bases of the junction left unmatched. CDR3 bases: TGTGCCAGCTCCCCGGGACAGGGTTTTTACGAGCAGTACTTC. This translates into CASSPGQGFYEQYF.

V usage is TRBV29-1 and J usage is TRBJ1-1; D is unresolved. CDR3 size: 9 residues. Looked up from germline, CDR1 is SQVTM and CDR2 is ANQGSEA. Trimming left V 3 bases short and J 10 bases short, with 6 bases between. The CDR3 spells CSVESPAFF. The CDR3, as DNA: TGCAGCGTTGAGAGTCCAGCTTTCTTT.

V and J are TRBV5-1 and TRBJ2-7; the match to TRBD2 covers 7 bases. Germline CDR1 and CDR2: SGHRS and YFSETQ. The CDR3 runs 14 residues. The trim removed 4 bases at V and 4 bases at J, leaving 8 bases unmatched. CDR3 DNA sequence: TGCGCCAGCAGCGGACCTAGCGGACATTACGAGCAGTACTTC. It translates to CASSGPSGHYEQYF.

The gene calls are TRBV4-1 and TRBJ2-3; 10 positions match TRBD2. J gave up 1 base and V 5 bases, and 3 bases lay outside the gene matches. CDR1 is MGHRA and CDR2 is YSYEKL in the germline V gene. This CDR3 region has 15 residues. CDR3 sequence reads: CASSYLAGGTDTQYF. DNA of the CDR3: TGCGCCAGCAGCTACCTAGCGGGGGGCACAGATACGCAGTATTTT.